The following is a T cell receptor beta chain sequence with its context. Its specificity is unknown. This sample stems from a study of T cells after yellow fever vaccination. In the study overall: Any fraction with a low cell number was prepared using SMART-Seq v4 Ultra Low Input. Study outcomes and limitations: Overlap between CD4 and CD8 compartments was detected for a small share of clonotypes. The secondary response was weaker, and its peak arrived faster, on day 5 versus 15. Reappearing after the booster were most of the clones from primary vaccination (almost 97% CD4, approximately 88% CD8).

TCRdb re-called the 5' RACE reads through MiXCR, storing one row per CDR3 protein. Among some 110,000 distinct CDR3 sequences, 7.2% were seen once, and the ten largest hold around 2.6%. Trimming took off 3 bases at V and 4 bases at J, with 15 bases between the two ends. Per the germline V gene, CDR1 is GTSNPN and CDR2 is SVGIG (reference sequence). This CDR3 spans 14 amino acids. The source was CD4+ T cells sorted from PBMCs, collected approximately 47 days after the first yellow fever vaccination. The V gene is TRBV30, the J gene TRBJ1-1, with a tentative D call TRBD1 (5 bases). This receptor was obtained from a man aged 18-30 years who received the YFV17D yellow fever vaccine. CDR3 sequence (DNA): TGTGCCTGGAGAGGTGCCGGACATTCCACTGAAGCTTTCTTT. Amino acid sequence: CAWRGAGHSTEAFF.